Below are 23 T cell receptor beta chains sequenced from a single sample in a study of T cell changes during pregnancy in multiple sclerosis. Produced via immunoSEQ multiplex PCR; TCRdb's table is partial and in-frame only. The sample lists about 38,000 clones; 94% were seen once. The input for sequencing was CD4+ T cells from peripheral blood mononuclear cells, taken in the second trimester of pregnancy. The receptors come from a female donor with multiple sclerosis, enrolled in a pregnancy study.

V usage is TRBV6-5 and J usage is TRBJ2-1, with TRBD1 as a possible D gene (6 bases). In germline, CDR1 is MNHEY, CDR2 SVGAGI. V was pared by 6 bases and J by 8 bases, with 11 bases between. The CDR3 length is 12 residues. The CDR3 DNA follows: TGTGCCAGCAGCTCCTACAGGGATGAGCAGTTCTTC. This translates into CASSSYRDEQFF.

The J gene is TRBJ1-5, the V gene TRBV28; 9 bases line up with TRBD1. J gave up 4 bases and V 5 bases, and 9 bases lay outside the gene matches. Germline CDR1 and CDR2: MDHEN and SYDVKM. CDR3 length: 16 residues. The CDR3 loop is CASSARLGTGNQPQHF. The CDR3 DNA is TGTGCCAGCAGTGCCCGCCTCGGGACAGGGAATCAGCCCCAGCATTTT.

The chain couples TRBV29-1 to TRBJ1-2; maybe TRBD1 (5 bases). The CDR3 runs to 12 residues. CDR1 and CDR2 from the germline V gene are SQVTM and ANQGSEA. The V end was cut by 2 bases, the J end by 2 bases, with 6 bases between. CDR3 nucleotides: TGCAGCGTTGAAAAGGGGAACTATGGCTACACCTTC. Translating it yields CSVEKGNYGYTF.

The J gene is TRBJ2-3, the V gene TRBV5-1, with a possible D match to TRBD1 (6 bases). Germline V gives CDR1 SGHRS, CDR2 YFSETQ. This CDR3 contains 16 residues. V lost 1 base to trimming and J lost 0 bases, with 12 bases between them. The chain's CDR3 is CASSLFNRASTDTQYF. The CDR3 bases are TGCGCCAGCAGCTTGTTTAACAGGGCTAGCACAGATACGCAGTATTTT.

The V and J genes are TRBV11-2 and TRBJ1-1; 7 nucleotides match TRBD1. V gave up 6 bases and J gave up 10 bases; unmatched junction bases: 11. The CDR3 is 13 residues long. Germline CDR1 SGHAT, CDR2 FQNNGV. CDR3 loop: CASSSSTGSVAFF. In nucleotides, the CDR3 is TGTGCCAGCAGTTCATCGACAGGGTCGGTAGCTTTCTTT.

This clone was detected once. The chain couples TRBV18 to TRBJ1-2; D is perhaps TRBD1 (5 bases). V gave up 6 bases and J gave up 4 bases, with 15 bases separating them. This CDR3 contains 14 residues. From germline, CDR1 is KGHSH and CDR2 LQKENI. The CDR3 sequence: CASSPGSGGYGYTF. CDR3 coding DNA: TGTGCCAGCTCGCCCGGGAGCGGGGGCTATGGCTACACCTTC.

This clone was observed a single time. The chain uses TRBV7-2 and TRBJ1-2; maybe TRBD1 (6 bases). The CDR3 spans 15 residues. V was cut by 0 bases and J by 3 bases, with 11 bases left in between. The germline V gene encodes CDR1 SGHTA and CDR2 FQGNSA. The CDR3 bases are TGTGCCAGCAGCTTAGCGACAGGCCAACACTATGGCTACACCTTC. Its protein is CASSLATGQHYGYTF. The variable domain in full, completed from reference TRBV7-2 and TRBJ1-2, reads GAGVSQSPSNKVTEKGKDVELRCDPISGHTALYWYRQSLGQGLEFLIYFQGNSAPDKSGLPSDRFSAERTGGSVSTLTIQRTQQEDSAVYLCASSLATGQHYGYTFGSGTRLTVV.

This clone was found once. This chain links TRBV2 with TRBJ2-5; D perhaps matches TRBD1 (5 bases). This CDR3 comprises 12 residues. V gave up 4 bases and J gave up 5 bases, with 8 bases separating them. Germline CDR1 SNHLY, CDR2 FYNNEI. CDR3 amino acids: CASSAGLETQYF. The CDR3 coding sequence is TGTGCCAGCAGTGCAGGGTTGGAGACCCAGTACTTC.

This rearrangement joins TRBV19 to TRBJ2-7; TRBD1 agrees at 8 bases. CDR1 is LNHDA, CDR2 SQIVND, per germline (reference sequence). This CDR3 spans 18 amino acids. V dropped 4 bases and J dropped 0; count of bases not matched to a gene: 14. DNA of the CDR3: TGTGCCAGTAGTACAGGCCTAAGAAGGACAGGGAGCTCCTACGAGCAGTACTTC. Its protein product is CASSTGLRRTGSSYEQYF.

J is TRBJ2-1 and V is TRBV7-3; the match to TRBD2 covers 8 bases. The CDR3 contains 16 residues. CDR1 SGHTA and CDR2 FQGTGA come from the germline V gene. Trimming took 5 bases from V and 8 from J; bases not matched to a gene: 14. CDR3 in amino acids: CASSVRTGGGPYEQFF. In DNA, the CDR3 is TGTGCCAGCAGCGTCCGAACGGGCGGGGGGCCCTATGAGCAGTTCTTC.

This sequence joins TRBV5-1 and TRBJ2-5; weak D call: TRBD2 (6 bases). V shed 4 bases and J shed 1 base, with 14 bases lying between them. CDR1 is SGHRS, CDR2 YFSETQ, per germline. The CDR3 totals 15 residues. CDR3 in amino acids: CASSIAGISQETQYF. For the CDR3, the DNA is TGCGCCAGCAGCATTGCGGGGATAAGCCAAGAGACCCAGTACTTC. The whole variable domain, filled in from reference TRBV5-1 and TRBJ2-5, reads KAGVTQTPRYLIKTRGQQVTLSCSPISGHRSVSWYQQTPGQGLQFLFEYFSETQRNKGNFPGRFSGRQFSNSRSEMNVSTLELGDSALYLCASSIAGISQETQYFGPGTRLLVL.

The chain is built from TRBV30 and TRBJ1-4, with 9 bases identical to TRBD1. Germline V gives CDR1 GTSNPN, CDR2 SVGIG (reference sequence). The CDR3 has 13 amino acids. Unmatched junction bases numbered 6, after V lost 8 bases and J lost 5 bases. CDR3 sequence: CALTGTGNEKLFF. The CDR3 DNA is TGTGCCCTCACCGGGACAGGGAATGAAAAACTGTTTTTT. The full variable domain, in which reference TRBV30 and TRBJ1-4 provide the parts outside the CDR3, is SQTIHQWPATLVQPVGSPLSLECTVEGTSNPNLYWYRQAAGRGLQLLFYSVGIGQISSEVPQNLSASRPQDRQFILSSKKLLLSDSGFYLCALTGTGNEKLFFGSGTQLSVL.

The CDR3 nucleotides read TGTGCCAGCAGGCCGCTAGCGGGAAGGAGGAATGAGCAGTTCTTC. Amino acid sequence: CASRPLAGRRNEQFF. The V gene is TRBV2, the J gene TRBJ2-1, with 9 bases that match TRBD2. V lost 6 bases, J lost 7 bases, and 10 bases stayed unmatched. Germline loops: CDR1 SNHLY, CDR2 FYNNEI. The CDR3 has 15 residues.

The chain recombines TRBV28 with TRBJ2-3, with TRBD1 as a possible D gene (5 bases). The germline V gene encodes CDR1 MDHEN and CDR2 SYDVKM. V lost 8 bases and J 2 bases, leaving 11 bases between the germline ends. The CDR3 extends over 13 amino acids. The DNA of the CDR3 is TGTGCCAGCGACAACAGGATCACAGATACGCAGTATTTT. Amino acid sequence: CASDNRITDTQYF. Full variable domain (missing parts from reference TRBV28 and TRBJ2-3): DVKVTQSSRYLVKRTGEKVFLECVQDMDHENMFWYRQDPGLGLRLIYFSYDVKMKEKGDIPEGYSVSREKKERFSLILESASTNQTSMYLCASDNRITDTQYFGPGTRLTVL.

V is TRBV19 and J is TRBJ2-1; TRBD2 might be the D (6 bases). Germline loops: CDR1 LNHDA, CDR2 SQIVND (reference sequence). The CDR3 has 14 amino acids. Trimming took off 1 base at V and 7 bases at J, with 11 bases between the two ends. In DNA form, the CDR3 reads TGTGCCAGTAGTATAGGGCGGGAATGGAATGAGCAGTTCTTC. This encodes CASSIGREWNEQFF.

This chain connects TRBV2 to TRBJ2-1; D is ambiguous. V was pared by 1 base and J by 0 bases, with 10 bases between. Germline CDR1 SNHLY, CDR2 FYNNEI. The CDR3 contains 16 residues. The CDR3: CASSEVSTSSYNEQFF. The CDR3 DNA is TGTGCCAGCAGTGAAGTTTCGACAAGCTCCTACAATGAGCAGTTCTTC.

The chain recombines TRBV5-1 with TRBJ1-2; no reliable D call. V dropped 0 bases and J dropped 4 bases, with 10 bases sitting between them. CDR1 and CDR2 from the germline V gene are SGHRS and YFSETQ. The CDR3 length is 14 residues. The CDR3 region is CASSLEEGTYGYTF. CDR3 in DNA: TGCGCCAGCAGCTTGGAGGAGGGTACCTATGGCTACACCTTC.

The genes are TRBV7-2 and TRBJ2-5, with TRBD1 as a possible D gene (6 bases). V shed 1 base and J shed 5 bases, with 14 bases lying between them. The CDR3 is 15 amino acids. CDR1 SGHTA and CDR2 FQGNSA come from the germline V gene. The CDR3 region has the DNA TGTGCCAGCAGCTTAGTCGGGACACTGCAGGAGACCCAGTACTTC. This codes for CASSLVGTLQETQYF.

This chain uses TRBV30 with TRBJ2-4; 7 positions agree with TRBD1. The CDR3 is 16 amino acids. V was clipped by 0 bases and J by 0 bases; unmatched bases: 5. Germline V gene lookup returns CDR1 GTSNPN and CDR2 SVGIG (reference sequence). The CDR3 nucleotides read TGTGCCTGGAGTGTACCCGGGACAGTAGCCAAAAACATTCAGTACTTC. Protein sequence: CAWSVPGTVAKNIQYF.

The rearrangement joins TRBV6-1 to TRBJ1-2; 7 bases are shared with TRBD1. The V and J ends lost 6 bases and 4 bases, in that order; junction bases with no gene match: 5. Germline CDR1 is MNHNS and CDR2 is SASEGT. The CDR3 length is 13 residues. The CDR3 protein is CASRETGIYGYTF. The CDR3 DNA reads TGTGCCAGCAGGGAGACAGGGATCTATGGCTACACCTTC.

The genes are TRBV5-1 and TRBJ2-1; TRBD2 aligns across 16 bases. CDR3 size: 16 residues. Germline trimming cut 0 bases from V and 9 bases from J; bases unmatched to any gene: 3. CDR1 is SGHRS, CDR2 YFSETQ, per germline. The chain's CDR3 is CASSLEGTSGRVEQFF. The CDR3 bases are TGCGCCAGCAGCTTGGAAGGGACTAGCGGGAGGGTTGAGCAGTTCTTC.

This chain uses TRBV28 with TRBJ1-4; 7 bases are a match to TRBD1. This CDR3 contains 14 residues. V gave up 5 bases and J gave up 8 bases; unmatched junction bases: 8. Per germline, CDR1 MDHEN and CDR2 SYDVKM. The CDR3 DNA reads TGTGCCAGCAGTCCCGGGGACAGTAAGGAAAAACTGTTTTTT. It codes for CASSPGDSKEKLFF.

The CDR3 spells CASSSGQGGRLTNEKLFF. The CDR3 bases are TGCGCCAGCAGCTCCGGACAGGGAGGGAGACTAACTAATGAAAAACTGTTTTTT. The J gene is TRBJ1-4, the V gene TRBV5-1; 8 nucleotides align to TRBD1. The V and J ends lost 3 bases and 1 base, in that order; junction bases with no gene match: 11. The CDR3 is made up of 18 amino acids. The germline V gene has CDR1 SGHRS and CDR2 YFSETQ. Variable domain in full (rest from reference TRBV5-1 and TRBJ1-4): KAGVTQTPRYLIKTRGQQVTLSCSPISGHRSVSWYQQTPGQGLQFLFEYFSETQRNKGNFPGRFSGRQFSNSRSEMNVSTLELGDSALYLCASSSGQGGRLTNEKLFFGSGTQLSVL.